The 21 T cell receptor beta chains below come from one sample, sequenced in a study of blood T cell repertoires in COVID-19. Assay: immunoSEQ multiplex PCR; the TCRdb copy retains only in-frame clones and omits some. This table has 240,000 or so clones, roughly 80% appearing once. Sequenced sample: peripheral blood. All receptors come from a woman aged 80 or over with acute or convalescent COVID-19.

The chain employs TRBV6-5 and TRBJ1-4, with D possibly matching TRBD1 (6 bases). Germline CDR1 and CDR2: MNHEY and SVGAGI. There are 15 residues in the CDR3. V lost 6 bases to trimming and J lost 2 bases, with 13 bases between them. DNA for the CDR3: TGTGCCAGCAGAACAGCGGGGGCGACTAATGAAAAACTGTTTTTT. Translated: CASRTAGATNEKLFF.

V usage is TRBV28 and J usage is TRBJ2-5; TRBD1 agrees at 8 bases. J was trimmed by 5 bases and V by 4 bases; bases with no gene match: 6. The CDR3 has 14 amino acids. Germline assignment: CDR1 MDHEN and CDR2 SYDVKM. The CDR3 sequence is CASSSRTGMETQYF. In nucleotides, the CDR3 is TGTGCCAGCAGTTCACGGACAGGGATGGAGACCCAGTACTTC.

The rearrangement links TRBV5-5 to TRBJ1-1, with 7 bases matching TRBD1. Germline trimming cut 2 bases from V and 4 bases from J; bases unmatched to any gene: 2. The length of the CDR3 is 13 residues. Germline V gene sequence: CDR1 SGHKS, CDR2 YYEKEE (reference sequence). CDR3 residues: CASSFTGVTEAFF. CDR3 in DNA: TGTGCCAGCAGCTTTACAGGGGTCACTGAAGCTTTCTTT.

This clone has only a few counts. The rearrangement links TRBV10-1 to TRBJ1-6, with D tentatively TRBD1 (5 bases). The CDR3 runs 16 residues. Trimming took 4 bases from V and 10 from J, leaving 20 bases between them. The germline CDR1 and CDR2 sequences are WNHNN and SYGVQD (reference sequence). CDR3 amino acids: CASSGGWRVHRSPLHF. The CDR3 DNA is TGCGCCAGCAGTGGGGGGTGGAGGGTTCATAGGTCACCCCTCCACTTT.

About this clone itself: Other nucleotide sequences in the sample specify the same CDR3. This chain links TRBV2 with TRBJ2-6, with 7 bases matching TRBD1. Germline V CDR1 and CDR2: SNHLY, FYNNEI. Unmatched junction bases numbered 4, after V lost 9 bases and J lost 2 bases. The length of the CDR3 is 14 residues. CDR3 region: CASRQGPGANVLTF. The DNA for the CDR3 is TGTGCCAGTAGACAGGGTCCTGGGGCCAACGTCCTGACTTTC.

The CDR3 region is CASKLAGGLSTDTQYF. DNA for the CDR3: TGTGCCAGCAAACTAGCGGGGGGCTTATCCACAGATACGCAGTATTTT. The rearrangement joins TRBV2 to TRBJ2-3; 12 nucleotides agree with TRBD2. Germline CDR1 SNHLY, CDR2 FYNNEI. The CDR3 has 16 residues. V gave up 7 bases and J gave up 2 bases; unmatched junction bases: 7. The variable domain in full, completed from reference TRBV2 and TRBJ2-3, reads EPEVTQTPSHQVTQMGQEVILRCVPISNHLYFYWYRQILGQKVEFLVSFYNNEISEKSEIFDDQFSVERPDGSNFTLKIRSTKLEDSAMYFCASKLAGGLSTDTQYFGPGTRLTVL.

The chain joins TRBV2 to TRBJ1-4; 10 nucleotides align to TRBD1. Germline V gene data show CDR1 as SNHLY and CDR2 as FYNNEI. Unmatched junction bases numbered 7, after V lost 10 bases and J lost 8 bases. CDR3 length: 13 residues. CDR3 region: CATAGTGVEKLFF. CDR3 nucleotides: TGTGCCACGGCCGGGACAGGGGTCGAAAAACTGTTTTTT.

This clone has a single count. The chain couples TRBV28 to TRBJ2-7, with 7 bases lining up with TRBD1. Per the germline V gene, CDR1 is MDHEN and CDR2 is SYDVKM. The CDR3 has 20 amino acids. With 4 bases clipped from V and 0 bases from J, the junction kept 21 bases outside the gene matches. The CDR3 sequence is CASSSLRTGAGTASSYEQYF. CDR3 coding DNA: TGTGCCAGCAGTTCTCTCCGCACTGGAGCAGGGACAGCTAGCTCCTACGAGCAGTACTTC. The whole variable domain, remainder taken from reference TRBV28 and TRBJ2-7, is DVKVTQSSRYLVKRTGEKVFLECVQDMDHENMFWYRQDPGLGLRLIYFSYDVKMKEKGDIPEGYSVSREKKERFSLILESASTNQTSMYLCASSSLRTGAGTASSYEQYFGPGTRLTVT.

This clone came up many times. V usage is TRBV6-6 and J usage is TRBJ1-2; D is uncertain. Trimming took 5 bases from V and 5 from J, leaving 18 bases between them. The CDR3 loop spans 15 amino acids. The germline gives CDR1 MNHNY, CDR2 SVGAGI (reference sequence). This CDR3 reads CASSDAPGGGYGYTF. The DNA for the CDR3 is TGTGCCAGCAGTGACGCCCCGGGAGGCGGATATGGCTACACCTTC.

V usage is TRBV19 and J usage is TRBJ1-3; D call uncertain. The ends were cut back, 7 bases at V and 3 bases at J, with 13 bases in the middle. Germline V gene lookup returns CDR1 LNHDA and CDR2 SQIVND (reference sequence). The CDR3 is 14 amino acids. CDR3 sequence reads: CASTAVARGNTIYF. CDR3 DNA sequence: TGTGCCAGTACCGCTGTGGCCCGTGGAAACACCATATATTTT. The complete variable domain, with remaining parts taken from reference TRBV19 and TRBJ1-3, reads DGGITQSPKYLFRKEGQNVTLSCEQNLNHDAMYWYRQDPGQGLRLIYYSQIVNDFQKGDIAEGYSVSREKKESFPLTVTSAQKNPTAFYLCASTAVARGNTIYFGEGSWLTVV.

The gene calls are TRBV20-1 and TRBJ1-2; D call uncertain. Trimming pared 3 bases from V and 4 bases from J, leaving 12 bases between. The CDR3 spans 13 residues. The germline CDR1 and CDR2 sequences are DFQATT and SNEGSKA (reference sequence). In DNA form, the CDR3 reads TGCAGTGCTAGTGTGTCGTCTTTCTATGGCTACACCTTC. This gives the protein CSASVSSFYGYTF.

This clone has ten or more counts. The chain employs TRBV12-3 or TRBV12-4 and TRBJ2-5; weak D call: TRBD2 (6 bases). The CDR3 runs to 12 residues. Trimming cost V 10 bases and J 5 bases, with 14 bases left between them. The CDR3 bases are TGTGCCACTCGGCGGGGTTTGGAGACCCAGTACTTC. Translated, it gives CATRRGLETQYF.

The rearrangement links TRBV19 to TRBJ2-7; TRBD2 might be the D (5 bases). The V and J ends lost 5 bases and 5 bases respectively, with 7 bases between them. The CDR3 totals 11 residues. The germline gives CDR1 LNHDA, CDR2 SQIVND (reference sequence). The CDR3 protein is CASSVRDEQYF. In DNA form, the CDR3 reads TGTGCCAGTAGTGTGAGGGACGAGCAGTACTTC.

This clone came up a few times. This chain uses TRBV5-5 with TRBJ2-3; D not certain. With 0 bases removed from V and 0 bases from J, the gap between germline ends came to 5 bases. The CDR3 sequence is 14 residues long. Germline lookup yields CDR1 SGHKS and CDR2 YYEKEE (reference sequence). CDR3 in DNA: TGTGCCAGCAGCTTGGTCGTGAGCACAGATACGCAGTATTTT. As protein: CASSLVVSTDTQYF.

The rearrangement links TRBV12-5 to TRBJ2-1; no firm D call. V lost 3 bases, J lost 0 bases, and 3 bases lay in between. Looked up from germline, CDR1 is LGHNT and CDR2 is FRNRAP. The CDR3 is 13 amino acids. CDR3 amino acids: CASGFSSYNEQFF. As DNA, the CDR3 is TGTGCTAGTGGTTTTAGCTCCTACAATGAGCAGTTCTTC.

This rearrangement joins TRBV28 to TRBJ1-2; 7 bases fit TRBD1. V gave up 7 bases and J gave up 8 bases; unmatched junction bases: 16. This CDR3 has 15 amino acids. CDR1 and CDR2 (germline): MDHEN, SYDVKM. The CDR3 DNA reads TGTGCCAGCAACGGGGGCTGGAGGGGGCTGAAGGGCTACACCTTC. Protein product: CASNGGWRGLKGYTF.

This sequence joins TRBV19 and TRBJ1-4; the D gene is possibly TRBD1 (5 bases). Germline CDR1 reads LNHDA; CDR2 reads SQIVND (reference sequence). Between the trimmed V and J ends, which lost 6 bases and 1 base, there was a span of 9 bases. The CDR3 is 14 amino acids. CDR3 sequence reads: CASRPQGTNEKLFF. The DNA of the CDR3 is TGTGCCAGTAGACCCCAGGGAACTAATGAAAAACTGTTTTTT.

The chain is built from TRBV6-5 and TRBJ2-7; 15 positions match TRBD2. The V gene's germline CDR1 is MNHEY and CDR2 SVGAGI. The CDR3 is made up of 15 amino acids. Germline trimming cut 6 bases from V and 3 bases from J; bases unmatched to any gene: 3. This chain's CDR3 is CASSGLAGGYYEQYF. The CDR3, as DNA: TGTGCCAGCAGCGGACTAGCGGGGGGGTACTACGAGCAGTACTTC.

This clone was seen just once. The V gene is TRBV2, the J gene TRBJ1-2; perhaps TRBD1 as D (6 bases). V lost 5 bases, J lost 8 bases, and 21 bases lay in between. Germline assignment: CDR1 SNHLY and CDR2 FYNNEI. CDR3 length: 15 amino acids. As DNA, the CDR3 is TGTGCCAGCAGTTCCCTCCGCAGGGGCGACTCAGGCTACACCTTC. This gives the protein CASSSLRRGDSGYTF.

This chain connects TRBV11-3 to TRBJ1-1; possibly TRBD1 for D (5 bases). Trimming cost V 3 bases and J 5 bases, with 10 bases left between them. Germline V gives CDR1 SGHNT, CDR2 YENEEA. The CDR3 sequence is 13 residues long. The CDR3 spells CASSLQGWTEAFF. The DNA for the CDR3 is TGTGCCAGCAGCTTGCAGGGTTGGACTGAAGCTTTCTTT.

The chain recombines TRBV5-1 with TRBJ1-5, with D possibly TRBD1 on 5 matching bases. V lost 0 bases, J lost 4 bases, and 14 bases lay in between. Germline V gene sequence: CDR1 SGHRS, CDR2 YFSETQ. There are 16 residues in the CDR3. The CDR3 is CASSLDGQGANQPQHF. In DNA form, the CDR3 reads TGCGCCAGCAGCTTGGATGGGCAGGGTGCTAATCAGCCCCAGCATTTT. Complete variable domain (other parts from reference TRBV5-1 and TRBJ1-5): KAGVTQTPRYLIKTRGQQVTLSCSPISGHRSVSWYQQTPGQGLQFLFEYFSETQRNKGNFPGRFSGRQFSNSRSEMNVSTLELGDSALYLCASSLDGQGANQPQHFGDGTRLSIL.